This T cell receptor (beta chain) derives from a study of shared clonotypes between healthy human individuals. This CDR3 has 14 amino acids. The J segment lost 3 bases and the V segment lost 5 bases, leaving 7 bases of the junction unmatched. Germline CDR1 SGHVS, CDR2 FQNEAQ. CD45RO-negative cells were positively selected for CCR7, leaving out terminally differentiated effector memory CD45RA+ cells. Assay: immunoSEQ multiplex PCR; the TCRdb copy retains only in-frame clones and omits some. The sample lists about 590,000 clones, over 95% occurring once. The sequence was obtained from a woman under 40 in good health. The specimen was naive CD8+ T cells sorted from blood. The chain combines TRBV7-8 with TRBJ2-7; 7 nucleotides align to TRBD1. The CDR3 bases are TGTGCCAGCAGCCTAGGGGACAGAATCTACGAGCAGTACTTC. Amino acids: CASSLGDRIYEQYF.